The 8 T cell receptor beta chains in this list originate from one sample, sequenced in a study of T cells in Graves' hyperthyroidism and ophthalmopathy. From RNA transcripts, TCR beta CDR3 regions were amplified. The HTBI primer set drove a first-round RT-PCR of the TCR CDR3. MiXCR was run by TCRdb on the multiplex PCR reads, yielding one entry per CDR3 protein. The data contain 490,000 or so distinct CDR3 sequences, about 16% of them seen just once; the ten biggest clones take up approximately 30%. Sequencing was done on a sample of blood. The receptors come from a woman aged 25 to 39 with Graves' ophthalmopathy.

This clonotype was counted at least ten times. The V call is TRBV6-2 or TRBV6-3, the J call TRBJ2-7; TRBD1 agrees at 9 bases. With V trimmed by 6 bases and J by 3 bases, 6 bases remained unmatched. Germline loops: CDR1 MNHEY, CDR2 SVGEGT. The CDR3 loop spans 14 amino acids. Written as DNA, the CDR3 is TGTGCCAGCAGGGGGACAGGGTCTGTCTACGAGCAGTACTTC. This gives the protein CASRGTGSVYEQYF.

This clonotype was seen a handful of times. The chain carries TRBV19 and TRBJ1-1; D unclear. Deletions cut 2 bases from V and 7 bases from J, with 11 bases between. The CDR3 runs 13 residues. The germline V gene has CDR1 LNHDA and CDR2 SQIVND (reference sequence). In DNA form, the CDR3 reads TGTGCCAGTAGTATACCCCTGGACGGTGAAGCTTTCTTT. It specifies CASSIPLDGEAFF.

This clonotype was detected ten times or more. The chain joins TRBV7-2 to TRBJ2-1; TRBD2 matches at 16 bases. Germline CDR1 is SGHTA and CDR2 is FQGNSA. The CDR3 totals 18 residues. The ends lost 5 bases at V and 4 bases at J; junction bases unmatched: 8. CDR3 coding DNA: TGTGCCAGCAGCCCCTCCGGGACTAGCGGGAGGGTGTACAATGAGCAGTTCTTC. Amino acid sequence: CASSPSGTSGRVYNEQFF.

This clonotype has at least ten counts. The rearrangement joins TRBV5-6 to TRBJ2-7; D uncertain. This CDR3 is built from 14 residues. Germline lookup yields CDR1 SGHDT and CDR2 YYEEEE. The V gene lost 6 bases and the J gene lost 5 bases, with 18 bases spanning the gap. The CDR3 DNA reads as TGTGCCAGCACCGTAATGTCGGGCTATCACGAGCAGTACTTC. Its translation is CASTVMSGYHEQYF.

The J gene is TRBJ1-4, the V gene TRBV29-1; tentatively, D is TRBD1 (6 bases). V shed 7 bases and J shed 4 bases, with 13 bases lying between them. Germline V gene data show CDR1 as SQVTM and CDR2 as ANQGSEA. This CDR3 is built from 13 residues. CDR3 bases: TGCAGCGGGGGAGGACAGCGTAATGAAAAACTGTTTTTT. Its translation: CSGGGQRNEKLFF.

V usage is TRBV5-1 and J usage is TRBJ2-1; 8 nucleotides line up with TRBD2. J gave up 4 bases and V 0 bases, and 6 bases lay outside the gene matches. Germline V gene data show CDR1 as SGHRS and CDR2 as YFSETQ. The CDR3 extends over 16 amino acids. The CDR3 reads CASSLVTSGYYNEQFF. CDR3 nucleotides: TGCGCCAGCAGCTTGGTTACTAGCGGATATTACAATGAGCAGTTCTTC.

This clonotype was seen at least ten times. The rearrangement links TRBV5-1 to TRBJ1-4, with no clear D. There are 16 residues in the CDR3. Per the germline V gene, CDR1 is SGHRS and CDR2 is YFSETQ. With 1 base removed from V and 0 bases from J, the gap between germline ends came to 10 bases. In DNA, the CDR3 is TGCGCCAGCAGCTTGAATGGGTACTCAACTAATGAAAAACTGTTTTTT. Translated: CASSLNGYSTNEKLFF.

This clonotype was seen at least ten times. The gene calls are TRBV6-5 and TRBJ2-1, with D unresolved. V was shortened by 2 bases and J by 5 bases, with 13 bases between the two germline ends. CDR1 is MNHEY and CDR2 is SVGAGI in the germline V gene. CDR3 size: 15 residues. CDR3 residues: CASSYLPLGNNEQFF. The CDR3 region has the DNA TGTGCCAGCAGTTACCTGCCTTTGGGGAACAATGAGCAGTTCTTC.